The clone carrying this T cell receptor (beta chain) has ten or more counts. The antigen remains undetermined. The data are from a study of T cell repertoires in cytomegalovirus infection. Study context: Used in the study were CMV epitopes, some recently identified and HLA-C-restricted, others well-studied and HLA-B-restricted. Public TCR beta signatures indicated both CMV infection and matching HLA type. The study, taken as a whole, reports: Carriers of CMV and the relevant HLA type were discriminated by public TCR beta frequency.

V was clipped by 4 bases and J by 3 bases, with 7 bases between them. This CDR3 is 12 amino acids long. TCRdb fed the reads into MiXCR, producing one record per CDR3 protein. The data contain roughly 800,000 distinct CDR3 sequences, under 35% of them singletons. The TCR was taken from a human donor in good health (CMV status not recorded). Some clones in this sample may be carry-over from other donors' samples. V is TRBV12-3 or TRBV12-4 and J is TRBJ2-7; D remains unclear. This specimen consisted of cultured CD8+ T cells from PBMCs, obtained from culture after CMV antigen stimulation. The CDR3 DNA sequence: TGTGCCAGCAGTTATCTTTACTACGAGCAGTACTTC. Residues: CASSYLYYEQYF.